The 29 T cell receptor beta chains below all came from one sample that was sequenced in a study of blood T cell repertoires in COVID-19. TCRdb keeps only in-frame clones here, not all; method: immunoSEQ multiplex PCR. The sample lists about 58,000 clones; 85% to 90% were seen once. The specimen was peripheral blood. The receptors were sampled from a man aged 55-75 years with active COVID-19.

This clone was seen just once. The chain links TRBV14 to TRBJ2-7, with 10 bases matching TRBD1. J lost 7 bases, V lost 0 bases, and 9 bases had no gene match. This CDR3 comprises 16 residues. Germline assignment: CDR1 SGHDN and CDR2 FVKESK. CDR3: CASSQDLGQGTWEQYF. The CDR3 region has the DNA TGTGCCAGCAGCCAAGATCTGGGACAGGGGACTTGGGAGCAGTACTTC.

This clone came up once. The CDR3 nucleotides read TGTGCCAGCAGTCAAAGCGGGAGCTACAATGAGCAGTTCTTC. This encodes CASSQSGSYNEQFF. The chain uses TRBV6-4 and TRBJ2-1, with 8 bases matching TRBD2. Germline CDR1 and CDR2: MRHNA and SNTAGT. The CDR3 covers 14 residues. V was pared by 5 bases and J by 3 bases, with 3 bases of the junction left unmatched.

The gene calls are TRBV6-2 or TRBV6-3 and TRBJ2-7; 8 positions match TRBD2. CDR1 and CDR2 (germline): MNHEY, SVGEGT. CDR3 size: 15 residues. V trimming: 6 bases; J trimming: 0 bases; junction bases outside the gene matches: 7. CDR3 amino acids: CASSTTSGTSYEQYF. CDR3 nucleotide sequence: TGTGCCAGCAGCACCACTAGCGGAACCTCCTACGAGCAGTACTTC.

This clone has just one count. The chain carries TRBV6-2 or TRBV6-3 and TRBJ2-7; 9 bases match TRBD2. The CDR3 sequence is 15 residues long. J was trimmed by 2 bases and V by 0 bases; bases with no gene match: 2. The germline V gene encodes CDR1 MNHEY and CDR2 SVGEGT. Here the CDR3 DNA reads TGTGCCAGCAGTTACTCCGCGGGAGGGCCCTACGAGCAGTACTTC. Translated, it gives CASSYSAGGPYEQYF.

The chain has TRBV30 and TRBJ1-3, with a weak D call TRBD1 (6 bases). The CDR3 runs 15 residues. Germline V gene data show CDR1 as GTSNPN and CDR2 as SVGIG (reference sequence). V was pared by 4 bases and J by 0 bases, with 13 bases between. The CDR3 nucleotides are TGTGCCTGGAAAGACCAGGGGCCCTCTGGAAACACCATATATTTT. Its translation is CAWKDQGPSGNTIYF. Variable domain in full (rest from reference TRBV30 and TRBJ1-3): SQTIHQWPATLVQPVGSPLSLECTVEGTSNPNLYWYRQAAGRGLQLLFYSVGIGQISSEVPQNLSASRPQDRQFILSSKKLLLSDSGFYLCAWKDQGPSGNTIYFGEGSWLTVV.

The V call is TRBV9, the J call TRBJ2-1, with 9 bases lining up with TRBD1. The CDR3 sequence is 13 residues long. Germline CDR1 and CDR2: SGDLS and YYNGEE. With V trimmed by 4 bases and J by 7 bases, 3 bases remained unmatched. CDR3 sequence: CASSFGTGNEQFF. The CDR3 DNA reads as TGTGCCAGCAGCTTCGGGACAGGGAATGAGCAGTTCTTC.

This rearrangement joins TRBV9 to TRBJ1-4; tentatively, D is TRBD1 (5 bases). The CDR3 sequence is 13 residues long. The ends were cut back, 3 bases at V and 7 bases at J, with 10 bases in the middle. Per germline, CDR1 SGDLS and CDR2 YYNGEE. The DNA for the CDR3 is TGTGCCAGCAGCGGCGGACATCGTGAAAAACTGTTTTTT. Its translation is CASSGGHREKLFF.

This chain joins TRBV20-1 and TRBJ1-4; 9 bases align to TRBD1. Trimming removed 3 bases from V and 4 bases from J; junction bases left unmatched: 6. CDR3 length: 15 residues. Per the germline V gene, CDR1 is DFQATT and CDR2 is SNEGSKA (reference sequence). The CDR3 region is CSASGQGQGNEKLFF. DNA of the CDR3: TGCAGTGCTAGTGGGCAGGGACAGGGTAATGAAAAACTGTTTTTT.

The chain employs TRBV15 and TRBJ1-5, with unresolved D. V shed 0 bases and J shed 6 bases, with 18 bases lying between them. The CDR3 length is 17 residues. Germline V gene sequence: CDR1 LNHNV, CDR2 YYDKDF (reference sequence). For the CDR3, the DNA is TGTGCCACCAGCAGAGATTGGGCACAGCGGATAGGTCAGCCCCAGCATTTT. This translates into CATSRDWAQRIGQPQHF.

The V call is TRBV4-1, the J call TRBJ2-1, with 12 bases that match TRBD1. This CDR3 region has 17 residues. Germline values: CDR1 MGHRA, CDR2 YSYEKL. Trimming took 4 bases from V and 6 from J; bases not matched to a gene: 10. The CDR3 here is CASSRIVRDRGLNEQFF. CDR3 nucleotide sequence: TGCGCCAGCAGCCGCATAGTCCGGGACAGGGGGCTCAATGAGCAGTTCTTC.

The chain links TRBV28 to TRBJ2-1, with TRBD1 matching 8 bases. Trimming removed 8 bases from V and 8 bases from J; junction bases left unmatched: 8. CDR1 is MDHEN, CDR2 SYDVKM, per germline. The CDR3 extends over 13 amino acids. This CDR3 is CASAEDRGDEQFF. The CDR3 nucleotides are TGTGCCAGCGCAGAAGACAGGGGAGATGAGCAGTTCTTC.

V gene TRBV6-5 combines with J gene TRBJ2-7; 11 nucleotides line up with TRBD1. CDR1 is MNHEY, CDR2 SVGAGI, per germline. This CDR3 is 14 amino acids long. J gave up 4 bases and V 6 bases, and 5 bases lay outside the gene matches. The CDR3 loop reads CASSRTGGLYEQYF. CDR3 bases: TGTGCCAGCAGCAGGACAGGGGGCTTGTACGAGCAGTACTTC.

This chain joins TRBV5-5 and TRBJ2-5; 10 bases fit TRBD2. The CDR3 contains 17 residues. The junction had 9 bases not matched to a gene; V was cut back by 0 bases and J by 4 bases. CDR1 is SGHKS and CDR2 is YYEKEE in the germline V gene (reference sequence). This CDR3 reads CASSLVPGLAIGETQYF. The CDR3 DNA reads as TGTGCCAGCAGCTTGGTTCCGGGACTAGCGATAGGAGAGACCCAGTACTTC.

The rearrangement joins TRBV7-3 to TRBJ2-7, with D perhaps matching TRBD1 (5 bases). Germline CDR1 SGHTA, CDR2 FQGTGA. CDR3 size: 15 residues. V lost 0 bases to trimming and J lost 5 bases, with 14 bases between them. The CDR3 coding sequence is TGTGCCAGCAGCTTAACAGGGGTGGGGATCGACGAGCAGTACTTC. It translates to CASSLTGVGIDEQYF.

The CDR3 DNA sequence: TGTGCCAGCTCACCACTTTCGACGACAGGGGCCGTACCAAATGAGCAGTTCTTC. Translating it yields CASSPLSTTGAVPNEQFF. The chain couples TRBV18 to TRBJ2-1, with TRBD1 matching 8 bases. The CDR3 totals 18 residues. V dropped 1 base and J dropped 7; count of bases not matched to a gene: 15. Germline values: CDR1 KGHSH, CDR2 LQKENI.

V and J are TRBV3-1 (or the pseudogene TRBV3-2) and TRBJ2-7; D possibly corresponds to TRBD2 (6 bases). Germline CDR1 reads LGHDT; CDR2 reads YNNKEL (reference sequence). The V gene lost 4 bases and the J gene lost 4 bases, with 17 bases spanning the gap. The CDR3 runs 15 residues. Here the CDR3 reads CASSPYPAEGYEQYF. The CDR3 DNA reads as TGTGCCAGCAGCCCCTACCCCGCGGAGGGGTACGAGCAGTACTTC.

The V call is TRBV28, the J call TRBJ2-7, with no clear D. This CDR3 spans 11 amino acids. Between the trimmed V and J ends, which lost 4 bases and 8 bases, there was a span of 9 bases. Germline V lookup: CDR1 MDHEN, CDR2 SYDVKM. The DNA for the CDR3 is TGTGCCAGCAGTTATGGGCAGAAGCAGTACTTC. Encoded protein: CASSYGQKQYF. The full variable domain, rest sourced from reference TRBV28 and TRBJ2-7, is DVKVTQSSRYLVKRTGEKVFLECVQDMDHENMFWYRQDPGLGLRLIYFSYDVKMKEKGDIPEGYSVSREKKERFSLILESASTNQTSMYLCASSYGQKQYFGPGTRLTVT.

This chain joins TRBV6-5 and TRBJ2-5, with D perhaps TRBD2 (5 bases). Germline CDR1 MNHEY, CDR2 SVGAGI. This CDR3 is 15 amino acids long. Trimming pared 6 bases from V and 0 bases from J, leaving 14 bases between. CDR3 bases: TGTGCCAGCAGCCTTCTAGTCGGGAACCAAGAGACCCAGTACTTC. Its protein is CASSLLVGNQETQYF.

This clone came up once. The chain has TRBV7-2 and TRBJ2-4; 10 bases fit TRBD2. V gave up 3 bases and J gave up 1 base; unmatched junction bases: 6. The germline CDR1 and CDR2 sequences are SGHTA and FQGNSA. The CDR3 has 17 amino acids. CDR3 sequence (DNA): TGTGCCAGCAGCTTTAGCGGGAGGACTATGGCCAAAAACATTCAGTACTTC. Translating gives CASSFSGRTMAKNIQYF.

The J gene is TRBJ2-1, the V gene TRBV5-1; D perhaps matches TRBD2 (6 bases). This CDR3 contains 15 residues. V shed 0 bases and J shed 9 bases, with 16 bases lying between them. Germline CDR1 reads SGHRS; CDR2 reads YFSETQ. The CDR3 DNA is TGCGCCAGCAGCTTGGCCGATATTGGTAGCGGTGAGCAGTTCTTC. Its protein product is CASSLADIGSGEQFF.

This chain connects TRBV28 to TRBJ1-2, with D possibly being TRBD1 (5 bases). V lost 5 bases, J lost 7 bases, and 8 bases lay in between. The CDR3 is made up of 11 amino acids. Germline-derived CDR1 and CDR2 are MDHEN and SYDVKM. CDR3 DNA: TGTGCCAGCAGTCCACAGGCTGGCTACACCTTC. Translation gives CASSPQAGYTF.

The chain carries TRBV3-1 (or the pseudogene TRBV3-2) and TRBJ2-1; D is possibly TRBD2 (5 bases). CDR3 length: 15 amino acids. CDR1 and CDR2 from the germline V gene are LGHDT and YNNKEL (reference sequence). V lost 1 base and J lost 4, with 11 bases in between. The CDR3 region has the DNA TGTGCCAGCAGCCAAGCCGGGGATCGGTACAATGAGCAGTTCTTC. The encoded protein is CASSQAGDRYNEQFF.

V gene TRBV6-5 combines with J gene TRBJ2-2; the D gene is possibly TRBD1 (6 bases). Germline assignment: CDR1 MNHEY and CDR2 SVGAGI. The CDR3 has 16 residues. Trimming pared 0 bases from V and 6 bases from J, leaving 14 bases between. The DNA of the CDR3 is TGTGCCAGCAGTTACTCGAGTACAGGGTTGCCCGGGGAGCTGTTTTTT. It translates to CASSYSSTGLPGELFF.

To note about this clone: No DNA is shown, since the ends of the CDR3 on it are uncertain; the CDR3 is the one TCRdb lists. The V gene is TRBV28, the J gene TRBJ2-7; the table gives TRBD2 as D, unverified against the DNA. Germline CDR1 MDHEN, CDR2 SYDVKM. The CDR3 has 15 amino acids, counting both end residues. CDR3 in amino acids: CASSLVAGGAVYMNF.

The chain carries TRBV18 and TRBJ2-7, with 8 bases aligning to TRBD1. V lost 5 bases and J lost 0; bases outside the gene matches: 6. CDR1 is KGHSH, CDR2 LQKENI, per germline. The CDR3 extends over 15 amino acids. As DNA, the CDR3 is TGTGCCAGCTCATCCACAGGGGGAGGCTCCTACGAGCAGTACTTC. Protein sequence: CASSSTGGGSYEQYF.

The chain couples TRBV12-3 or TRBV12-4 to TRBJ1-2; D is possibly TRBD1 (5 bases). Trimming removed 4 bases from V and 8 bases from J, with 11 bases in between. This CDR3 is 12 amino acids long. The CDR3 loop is CASSSGRRGYTF. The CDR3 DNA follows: TGTGCCAGCAGTTCAGGGCGGCGGGGCTACACCTTC.

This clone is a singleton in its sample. CDR3 amino acids: CASSAGSDEQFF. Here the CDR3 DNA reads TGTGCCAGCAGCGCGGGCAGTGATGAGCAGTTCTTC. The V gene is TRBV11-2, the J gene TRBJ2-1, with D perhaps matching TRBD2 (5 bases). The CDR3 extends over 12 amino acids. The germline V gene has CDR1 SGHAT and CDR2 FQNNGV. With 5 bases removed from V and 8 bases from J, the gap between germline ends came to 10 bases.

The DNA of the CDR3 is TGTGCCAGCTCACCACTGGGAGACGGATATACGCAGTATTTT. Its protein product is CASSPLGDGYTQYF. This rearrangement joins TRBV18 to TRBJ2-3, with D possibly being TRBD2 (5 bases). Germline CDR1 is KGHSH and CDR2 is LQKENI. This CDR3 has 14 residues. Trimming left V 1 base short and J 7 bases short, with 12 bases between.

CDR3 region: CASSVGTGYSNQPQHF. For the CDR3, the DNA is TGTGCCAGCTCCGTCGGAACAGGTTATAGCAATCAGCCCCAGCATTTT. The chain couples TRBV18 to TRBJ1-5; perhaps TRBD1 as D (5 bases). Trimming shortened V by 6 bases and J by 0 bases, and 15 bases separated the two germline ends. Germline lookup yields CDR1 KGHSH and CDR2 LQKENI. This CDR3 region has 16 residues. Full variable domain (outside the CDR3, taken from reference TRBV18 and TRBJ1-5): NAGVMQNPRHLVRRRGQEARLRCSPMKGHSHVYWYRQLPEEGLKFMVYLQKENIIDESGMPKERFSAEFPKEGPSILRIQQVVRGDSAAYFCASSVGTGYSNQPQHFGDGTRLSIL.